Following are 14 T cell receptor beta chains from one sample sequenced in a study of early T cells in non-severe SARS-CoV-2 infection. TCRdb reprocessed the 5' RACE reads via MiXCR and lists one record per CDR3 protein. The sample carries 50,000 to 75,000 distinct CDR3 sequences, 4.5% to 7.5% recorded once. The input for sequencing was whole blood, taken at baseline. The receptors come from an adult who was a healthcare worker with PCR-confirmed SARS-CoV-2 infection or an uninfected control (not recorded which).

This clonotype appeared many times. The rearrangement uses TRBV7-9 and TRBJ1-1; 8 bases are shared with TRBD1. Germline V CDR1 and CDR2: SEHNR, FQNEAQ (reference sequence). CDR3 size: 13 residues. The ends lost 2 bases at V and 7 bases at J; junction bases unmatched: 3. The CDR3 loop reads CASSLQGAGEAFF. In DNA form, the CDR3 reads TGTGCCAGCAGCTTACAGGGGGCAGGTGAAGCTTTCTTT.

This clonotype was counted at least ten times. The J gene is TRBJ1-1, the V gene TRBV6-6; 12 bases map to TRBD1. V was clipped by 7 bases and J by 0 bases; unmatched bases: 6. This CDR3 has 16 amino acids. Germline V gives CDR1 MNHNY, CDR2 SVGAGI (reference sequence). The CDR3 nucleotides read TGTGCCAGCAACCATGGGACAGGGGGCATGAACACTGAAGCTTTCTTT. Translation gives CASNHGTGGMNTEAFF.

The chain recombines TRBV29-1 with TRBJ2-3; D call uncertain. The germline CDR1 and CDR2 sequences are SQVTM and ANQGSEA. The ends were cut back, 4 bases at V and 6 bases at J, with 8 bases in the middle. This CDR3 has 11 amino acids. For the CDR3, the DNA is TGCAGCGTTGCGGGTGATGATACGCAGTATTTT. Its protein product is CSVAGDDTQYF.

A few counts support this clonotype. The J gene is TRBJ2-6, the V gene TRBV2; no clear D gene. The V end was cut by 3 bases, the J end by 0 bases, with 9 bases between. The CDR3 spans 16 residues. CDR1 and CDR2 from the germline V gene are SNHLY and FYNNEI. The CDR3 loop is CASSDNRGSGANVLTF. The CDR3 nucleotides read TGTGCCAGCAGTGATAACAGAGGCTCTGGGGCCAACGTCCTGACTTTC.

A remark on this clonotype: With a much larger clone just one base away, this may be a read error. The V and J genes are TRBV20-1 and TRBJ2-1; 8 bases map to TRBD2. Germline V CDR1 and CDR2: DFQATT, SNEGSKA (reference sequence). This CDR3 spans 17 amino acids. V gave up 0 bases and J gave up 10 bases; unmatched junction bases: 17. CDR3 region: CSARDDLTSASSYEQFF. CDR3 bases: TGCAGTGCTAGAGATGACTTGACTAGCGCTAGCTCCTACGAGCAGTTCTTC.

This clonotype was seen many times. The V call is TRBV29-1, the J call TRBJ1-2; D is possibly TRBD1 (5 bases). Deletions cut 1 base from V and 7 bases from J, with 10 bases between. The CDR3 totals 12 residues. The germline gives CDR1 SQVTM, CDR2 ANQGSEA. The CDR3 nucleotides are TGCAGCGTTGAAGGGGGCTCCCCTGGCTACACCTTC. Residues: CSVEGGSPGYTF.

In this sample, this clonotype turned up many times. The rearrangement uses TRBV7-6 and TRBJ1-4; 11 nucleotides match TRBD1. Germline values: CDR1 SGHVS, CDR2 FNYEAQ. After removal of 3 bases from V and 2 bases from J, the junction contained 8 bases not matched to a gene. The CDR3 sequence is 18 residues long. The CDR3 here is CASSFGQGAEATNEKLFF. The CDR3, as DNA: TGTGCCAGCAGCTTTGGACAGGGGGCTGAGGCGACTAATGAAAAACTGTTTTTT.

Details on this clonotype: With a much larger clone just one base away, this may be a read error. The CDR3 loop is CAWSTRRLSTEYF. CDR3 nucleotides: TGTGCCTGGAGTACTCGTAGGCTTTCTACGGAGTATTTT. The chain employs TRBV30 and TRBJ2-3, with D hard to call. This CDR3 contains 13 residues. The germline CDR1 and CDR2 sequences are GTSNPN and SVGIG (reference sequence). Combining the CDR3 with reference TRBV30 and TRBJ2-3 gives the whole variable domain SQTIHQWPATLVQPVGSPLSLECTVEGTSNPNLYWYRQAAGRGLQLLFYSVGIGQISSEVPQNLSASRPQDRQFILSSKKLLLSDSGFYLCAWSTRRLSTEYFGPGTRLTVL.

The chain combines TRBV10-3 with TRBJ2-7; 9 bases fit TRBD1. The junction had 5 bases not matched to a gene; V was cut back by 8 bases and J by 6 bases. The CDR3 consists of 12 residues. Germline loops: CDR1 ENHRY, CDR2 SYGVKD. The CDR3 sequence is CAIGTGGPEQYF. The CDR3 DNA follows: TGTGCCATCGGAACAGGGGGCCCCGAGCAGTACTTC.

The genes are TRBV24-1 and TRBJ2-2; 7 bases agree with TRBD1. CDR1 is KGHDR and CDR2 is SFDVKD in the germline V gene. J lost 2 bases, V lost 2 bases, and 7 bases had no gene match. This CDR3 has 17 residues. CDR3 sequence reads: CATSDSKGQLNTGELFF. Here the CDR3 DNA reads TGTGCCACCAGTGATTCAAAGGGACAGCTTAACACCGGGGAGCTGTTTTTT.

In its sample, this clonotype was seen a few times. The CDR3 here is CASSEVREQYF. CDR3 coding DNA: TGCGCCAGCAGTGAGGTCCGGGAGCAGTACTTC. The chain combines TRBV10-2 with TRBJ2-7, with D unresolved. Trimming took 2 bases from V and 7 from J, leaving 6 bases between them. Germline CDR1 is WSHSY and CDR2 is SAAADI. The CDR3 sequence is 11 residues long.

This clonotype has a handful of counts. This chain joins TRBV7-9 and TRBJ2-2; D remains unclear. The V end was cut by 4 bases, the J end by 2 bases, with 11 bases between. Germline values: CDR1 SEHNR, CDR2 FQNEAQ (reference sequence). The CDR3 totals 15 residues. The CDR3 nucleotides read TGTGCCAGCAGCTCCTTCGGGCTAAACACCGGGGAGCTGTTTTTT. Translated, it gives CASSSFGLNTGELFF.

The sample holds a few counts of this clonotype. In nucleotides, the CDR3 is TGTGCCACCAGCAGAGATATGGCAGCACAAATAATCTACAATGAGCAGTTCTTC. Translation: CATSRDMAAQIIYNEQFF. The chain couples TRBV15 to TRBJ2-1; D not resolved. The CDR3 runs to 18 residues. Looked up from germline, CDR1 is LNHNV and CDR2 is YYDKDF (reference sequence). V lost 0 bases, J lost 3 bases, and 18 bases lay in between. Based on the CDR3 plus reference TRBV15 and TRBJ2-1, the full variable domain is DAMVIQNPRYQVTQFGKPVTLSCSQTLNHNVMYWYQQKSSQAPKLLFHYYDKDFNNEADTPDNFQSRRPNTSFCFLDIRSPGLGDTAMYLCATSRDMAAQIIYNEQFFGPGTRLTVL.

The table lists this clonotype with many counts. The chain couples TRBV20-1 to TRBJ2-1, with 11 bases matching TRBD2. With 6 bases clipped from V and 2 bases from J, the junction kept 15 bases outside the gene matches. CDR3 length equals 18 residues. CDR1 is DFQATT, CDR2 SNEGSKA, per germline (reference sequence). Here the CDR3 DNA reads TGCAGTGCACAGTTATTAGCGGGAGGGCGGTGGACCTACAATGAGCAGTTCTTC. Protein sequence: CSAQLLAGGRWTYNEQFF.